Following are 18 T cell receptor beta chains from one sample sequenced in a study of T cell repertoires in cytomegalovirus infection (dated by TCRdb to between 2019 and 2020). The instrument was an Illumina HiSeq 1500. TCRdb passed the public sequencing reads through fastp at Q25 and MiXCR, retaining productive beta sequences. Entries that share a CDR3 protein sequence are merged under the most common genes and DNA. Within this sample are about 830,000 distinct CDR3 sequences, with approximately 32% of them counted one time only. The ten largest account for under 15% of the sample. These receptors' targets are unknown. According to the study, the label for this sample's treatment or condition signals: in vitro stimulation with specific CMV peptide epitopes to enrich CMV-specific T cells. Here the sequenced sample was cultured CD8+ T cells from PBMCs, taken from culture after CMV antigen stimulation. These receptors all come from a human donor in good health (CMV status not recorded). Some clones in this sample may be carry-over from other donors' samples.

Only a few counts were recorded for this clonotype. This chain links TRBV6-5 with TRBJ1-1; D remains unclear. The CDR3 totals 14 residues. The V gene's germline CDR1 is MNHEY and CDR2 SVGAGI. Trimming removed 7 bases from V and 4 bases from J, with 16 bases in between. CDR3: CASTYRGSGTEAFF. DNA for the CDR3: TGTGCCAGCACCTATCGGGGATCCGGCACTGAAGCTTTCTTT.

This clonotype came up a few times. V and J are TRBV12-3 or TRBV12-4 and TRBJ2-6; the D is unclear. The V and J ends lost 7 bases and 1 base respectively, with 11 bases between them. The CDR3 runs 15 residues. CDR3 DNA sequence: TGTGCCAGCATCTCAAGGAGTTCTGGGGCCAACGTCCTGACTTTC. Translating it yields CASISRSSGANVLTF.

A few counts support this clonotype. This chain joins TRBV15 and TRBJ1-5; D unclear. The CDR3 extends over 13 amino acids. V lost 3 bases and J 7 bases, leaving 10 bases between the germline ends. The germline V gene encodes CDR1 LNHNV and CDR2 YYDKDF (reference sequence). CDR3 DNA: TGTGCCACCAGCAGCTCTGGAGGACAGCCCCAGCATTTT. Protein: CATSSSGGQPQHF.

The V and J genes are TRBV5-5 and TRBJ2-1, with D possibly being TRBD1 (6 bases). The CDR3 has 15 amino acids. Germline V gives CDR1 SGHKS, CDR2 YYEKEE (reference sequence). Deletions cut 3 bases from V and 3 bases from J, with 13 bases between. The CDR3 DNA is TGTGCCAGCAGCTCCTTTCGAGGGGGCTACAATGAGCAGTTCTTC. Translated: CASSSFRGGYNEQFF. The full variable domain, its missing parts supplied by reference TRBV5-5 and TRBJ2-1, is DAGVTQSPTHLIKTRGQQVTLRCSPISGHKSVSWYQQVLGQGPQFIFQYYEKEERGRGNFPDRFSARQFPNYSSELNVNALLLGDSALYLCASSSFRGGYNEQFFGPGTRLTVL.

This clonotype was seen a handful of times. This chain joins TRBV6-6 and TRBJ2-1; D is uncertain. This CDR3 contains 13 residues. Germline loops: CDR1 MNHNY, CDR2 SVGAGI (reference sequence). With 5 bases removed from V and 10 bases from J, the gap between germline ends came to 15 bases. The DNA of the CDR3 is TGTGCCAGCAGTAACGGATGGGGTAGCGAGCAGTTCTTC. Amino acids: CASSNGWGSEQFF.

This clonotype showed up just a few times. CDR3 in DNA: TGTGCCAGCAGTCACAGGGGCTGGGGAAACACCATATATTTT. Translated, it gives CASSHRGWGNTIYF. The chain has TRBV12-3 or TRBV12-4 and TRBJ1-3; TRBD1 aligns across 7 bases. This CDR3 region has 14 residues. With V trimmed by 5 bases and J by 4 bases, 5 bases remained unmatched.

This clonotype was recorded a few times. The chain is built from TRBV7-8 and TRBJ1-6; 9 bases map to TRBD1. CDR3 length: 16 residues. V trimming: 3 bases; J trimming: 10 bases; junction bases outside the gene matches: 10. Germline CDR1 SGHVS, CDR2 FQNEAQ. CDR3 sequence reads: CASSFFGQGSRSPLHF. The DNA for the CDR3 is TGTGCCAGCAGCTTTTTTGGACAGGGGAGCCGGTCACCCCTCCACTTT.

This clonotype was counted only a few times. The CDR3 is CASSPGPGTGVVNTEAFF. The DNA of the CDR3 is TGTGCCAGCAGCCCGGGGCCCGGGACAGGGGTAGTGAACACTGAAGCTTTCTTT. The genes are TRBV6-5 and TRBJ1-1; TRBD1 matches 10 bases. The CDR3 covers 18 residues. In germline, CDR1 is MNHEY, CDR2 SVGAGI. The V and J ends lost 6 bases and 0 bases, in that order; junction bases with no gene match: 13.

V is TRBV20-1 and J is TRBJ1-1, with TRBD1 as a possible D gene (6 bases). V lost 6 bases and J 7 bases, leaving 15 bases between the germline ends. The CDR3 sequence is 12 residues long. Germline lookup yields CDR1 DFQATT and CDR2 SNEGSKA (reference sequence). The CDR3: CSAYVDRREAFF. CDR3 coding DNA: TGCAGTGCGTATGTTGACAGGCGTGAAGCTTTCTTT.

The V and J genes are TRBV2 and TRBJ1-6, with D unresolved. Looked up from germline, CDR1 is SNHLY and CDR2 is FYNNEI. CDR3 length: 14 residues. Trimming left V 3 bases short and J 7 bases short, with 10 bases between. The CDR3 spells CASSDSGYNSPLHF. Written as DNA, the CDR3 is TGTGCCAGCAGTGACTCGGGGTACAATTCACCCCTCCACTTT.

This chain joins TRBV7-8 and TRBJ2-5; TRBD2 might be the D (6 bases). This CDR3 contains 15 residues. V was cut by 5 bases and J by 2 bases, with 15 bases left in between. CDR1 SGHVS and CDR2 FQNEAQ come from the germline V gene. The CDR3 DNA follows: TGTGCCAGCAGCCCCTGGGGAGGCGCGCAAGAGACCCAGTACTTC. This encodes CASSPWGGAQETQYF.

A few counts support this clonotype. The rearrangement joins TRBV4-1 to TRBJ2-7, with TRBD1 matching over 9 bases. Trimming cost V 3 bases and J 3 bases; bases outside gene matches: 6. The CDR3 runs 15 residues. Looked up from germline, CDR1 is MGHRA and CDR2 is YSYEKL. Written as DNA, the CDR3 is TGCGCCAGCAGCCAGGACAGGGGCCAATTCTACGAGCAGTACTTC. It encodes CASSQDRGQFYEQYF.

This clonotype was counted only a few times. The rearrangement links TRBV4-3 to TRBJ1-1; no clear D gene. Germline V gives CDR1 LGHNA, CDR2 YSLEER. The CDR3 loop spans 15 amino acids. Trimming shortened V by 2 bases and J by 0 bases, and 10 bases separated the two germline ends. In DNA form, the CDR3 reads TGCGCCAGCAGCCAACGCTATACCATGAACACTGAAGCTTTCTTT. The encoded protein is CASSQRYTMNTEAFF.

This clonotype was seen repeatedly, ten times or more. This chain links TRBV7-2 with TRBJ1-1, with D uncertain. This CDR3 region has 14 residues. Germline V gene lookup returns CDR1 SGHTA and CDR2 FQGNSA. Between the trimmed V and J ends, which lost 1 base and 6 bases, there was a span of 12 bases. CDR3 residues: CASSLGIPSPEAFF. The CDR3 DNA is TGTGCCAGCAGCTTAGGCATCCCGAGCCCTGAAGCTTTCTTT.

In its sample, this clonotype was seen many times. The V gene is TRBV12-3 or TRBV12-4, the J gene TRBJ2-2; D gene uncertain. The CDR3 is 12 residues long. Trimming took off 10 bases at V and 1 base at J, with 7 bases between the two ends. The CDR3 is CATRQNTGELFF. DNA of the CDR3: TGTGCCACGAGACAGAACACCGGGGAGCTGTTTTTT.

This clonotype appeared once. J is TRBJ2-5 and V is TRBV7-6; 12 bases are shared with TRBD1. The trim removed 5 bases at V and 1 base at J, leaving 5 bases unmatched. This CDR3 is 16 amino acids long. Germline V CDR1 and CDR2: SGHVS, FNYEAQ. The CDR3, as DNA: TGTGCCAGCAGCCCGGGGGACAGGGGGCTCCAAGAGACCCAGTACTTC. As protein: CASSPGDRGLQETQYF. The full variable domain, its missing parts supplied by reference TRBV7-6 and TRBJ2-5, is GAGVSQSPRYKVTKRGQDVALRCDPISGHVSLYWYRQALGQGPEFLTYFNYEAQQDKSGLPNDRFSAERPEGSISTLTIQRTEQRDSAMYRCASSPGDRGLQETQYFGPGTRLLVL.

The chain employs TRBV10-2 and TRBJ2-5; D may be TRBD1 (6 bases). Trimming cost V 7 bases and J 5 bases, with 11 bases left between them. Germline CDR1 and CDR2: WSHSY and SAAADI. This CDR3 comprises 12 residues. The CDR3 DNA reads TGCGCCAGCACTGCAGGGGTGGAGACCCAGTACTTC. It specifies CASTAGVETQYF.

The chain joins TRBV6-5 to TRBJ2-1; D could derive from TRBD1 or TRBD2 (6 bases each). Trimming removed 3 bases at V and 10 bases at J, with 10 bases between. The CDR3 runs 12 residues. Germline V gene sequence: CDR1 MNHEY, CDR2 SVGAGI. As DNA, the CDR3 is TGTGCCAGCAGTTATGGGGGGCGCGAGCAGTTCTTC. Its translation is CASSYGGREQFF.